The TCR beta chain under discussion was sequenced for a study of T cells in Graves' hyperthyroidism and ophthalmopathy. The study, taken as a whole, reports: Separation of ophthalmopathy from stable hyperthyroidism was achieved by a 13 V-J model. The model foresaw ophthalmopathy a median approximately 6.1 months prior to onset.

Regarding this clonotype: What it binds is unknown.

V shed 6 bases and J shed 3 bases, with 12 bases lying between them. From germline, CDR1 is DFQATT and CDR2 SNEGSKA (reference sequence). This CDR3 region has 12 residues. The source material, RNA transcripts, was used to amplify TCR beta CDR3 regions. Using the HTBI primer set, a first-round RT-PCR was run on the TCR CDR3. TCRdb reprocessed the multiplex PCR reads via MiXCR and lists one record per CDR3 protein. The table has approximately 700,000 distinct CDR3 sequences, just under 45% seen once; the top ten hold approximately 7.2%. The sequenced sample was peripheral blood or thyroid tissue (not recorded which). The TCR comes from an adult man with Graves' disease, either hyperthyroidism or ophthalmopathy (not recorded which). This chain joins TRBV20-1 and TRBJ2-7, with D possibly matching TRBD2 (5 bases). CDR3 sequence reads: CSARTSLYEQYF. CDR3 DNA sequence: TGCAGTGCGCGTACTAGTCTCTACGAGCAGTACTTC.